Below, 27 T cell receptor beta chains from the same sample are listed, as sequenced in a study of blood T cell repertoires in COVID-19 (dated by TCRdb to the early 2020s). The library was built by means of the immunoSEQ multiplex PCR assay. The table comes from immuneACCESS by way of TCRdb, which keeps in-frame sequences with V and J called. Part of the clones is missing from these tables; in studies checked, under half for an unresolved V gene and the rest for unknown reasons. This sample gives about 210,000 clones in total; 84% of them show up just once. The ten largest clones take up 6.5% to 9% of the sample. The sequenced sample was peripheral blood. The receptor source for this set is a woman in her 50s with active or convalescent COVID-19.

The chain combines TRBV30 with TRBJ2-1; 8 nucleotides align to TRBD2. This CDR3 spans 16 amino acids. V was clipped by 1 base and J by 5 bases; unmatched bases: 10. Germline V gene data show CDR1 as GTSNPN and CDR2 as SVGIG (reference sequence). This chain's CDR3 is CAWSALGRGVDNEQFF. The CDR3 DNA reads TGTGCCTGGAGTGCCCTCGGGCGGGGGGTTGACAATGAGCAGTTCTTC.

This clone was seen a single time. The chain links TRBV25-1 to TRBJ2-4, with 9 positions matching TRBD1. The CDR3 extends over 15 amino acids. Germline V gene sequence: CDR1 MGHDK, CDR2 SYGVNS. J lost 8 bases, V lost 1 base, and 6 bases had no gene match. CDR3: CASSEWGQGKDIQYF. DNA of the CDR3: TGTGCCAGCAGTGAATGGGGACAGGGAAAGGACATTCAGTACTTC.

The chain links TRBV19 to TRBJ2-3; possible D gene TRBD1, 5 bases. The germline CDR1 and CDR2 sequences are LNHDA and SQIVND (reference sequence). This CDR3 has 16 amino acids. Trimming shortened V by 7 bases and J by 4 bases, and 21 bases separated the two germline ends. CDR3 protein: CASTPQQEPSPDTQYF. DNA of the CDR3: TGTGCCAGTACCCCCCAACAGGAGCCAAGCCCAGATACGCAGTATTTT.

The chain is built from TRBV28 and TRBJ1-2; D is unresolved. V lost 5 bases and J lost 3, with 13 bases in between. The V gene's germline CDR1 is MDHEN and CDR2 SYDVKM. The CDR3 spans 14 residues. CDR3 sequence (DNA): TGTGCCAGCAGTACCTTTGGCGGGCACTATGGCTACACCTTC. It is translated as CASSTFGGHYGYTF.

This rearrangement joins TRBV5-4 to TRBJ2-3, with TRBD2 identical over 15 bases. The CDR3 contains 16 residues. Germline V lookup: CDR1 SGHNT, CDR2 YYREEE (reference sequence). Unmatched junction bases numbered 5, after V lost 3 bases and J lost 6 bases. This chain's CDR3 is CASSYRTSGRGDTQYF. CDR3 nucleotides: TGTGCCAGCAGCTACCGGACTAGCGGGAGGGGGGATACGCAGTATTTT. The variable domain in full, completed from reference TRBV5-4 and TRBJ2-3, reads ETGVTQSPTHLIKTRGQQVTLRCSSQSGHNTVSWYQQALGQGPQFIFQYYREEENGRGNFPPRFSGLQFPNYSSELNVNALELDDSALYLCASSYRTSGRGDTQYFGPGTRLTVL.

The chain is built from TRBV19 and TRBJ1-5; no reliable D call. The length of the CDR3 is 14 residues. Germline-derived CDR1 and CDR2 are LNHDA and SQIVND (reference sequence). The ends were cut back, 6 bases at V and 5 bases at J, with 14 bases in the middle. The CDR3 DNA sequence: TGTGCCAGTAGCCCGGGGAAGCTTTATCAGCCCCAGCATTTT. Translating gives CASSPGKLYQPQHF.

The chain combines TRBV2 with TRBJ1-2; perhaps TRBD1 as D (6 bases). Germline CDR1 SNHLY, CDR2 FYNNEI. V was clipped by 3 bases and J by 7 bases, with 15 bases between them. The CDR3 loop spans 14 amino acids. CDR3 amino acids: CASSEGGGRVGYTF. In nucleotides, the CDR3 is TGTGCCAGCAGTGAGGGCGGGGGGCGAGTTGGCTACACCTTC.

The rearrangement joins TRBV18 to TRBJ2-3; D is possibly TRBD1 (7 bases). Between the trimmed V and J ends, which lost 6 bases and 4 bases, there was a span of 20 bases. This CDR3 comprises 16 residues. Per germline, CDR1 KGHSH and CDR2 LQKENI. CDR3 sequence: CASSPRAGGGSDTQYF. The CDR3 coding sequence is TGTGCCAGCTCCCCTAGAGCAGGGGGAGGCTCAGATACGCAGTATTTT.

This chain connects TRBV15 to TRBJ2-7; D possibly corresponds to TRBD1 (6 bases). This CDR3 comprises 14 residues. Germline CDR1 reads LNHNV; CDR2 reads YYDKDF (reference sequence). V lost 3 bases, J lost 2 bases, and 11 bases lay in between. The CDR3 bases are TGTGCCACCAGCAGGGACAGACTGACCTACGAGCAGTACGTC. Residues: CATSRDRLTYEQYV.

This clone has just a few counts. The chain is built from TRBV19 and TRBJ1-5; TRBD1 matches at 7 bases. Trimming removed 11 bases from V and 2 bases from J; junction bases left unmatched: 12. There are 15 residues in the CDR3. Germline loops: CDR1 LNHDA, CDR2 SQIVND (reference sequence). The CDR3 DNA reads TGTGCCTCCCAGGGGGAAGGAGGAGGCAATCAGCCCCAGCATTTT. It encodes CASQGEGGGNQPQHF.

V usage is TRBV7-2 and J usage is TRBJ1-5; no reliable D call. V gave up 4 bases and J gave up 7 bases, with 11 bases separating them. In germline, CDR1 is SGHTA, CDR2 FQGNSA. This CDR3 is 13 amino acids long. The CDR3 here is CASSSSRKQPQHF. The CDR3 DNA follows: TGTGCCAGCAGCTCCTCTAGGAAACAGCCCCAGCATTTT.

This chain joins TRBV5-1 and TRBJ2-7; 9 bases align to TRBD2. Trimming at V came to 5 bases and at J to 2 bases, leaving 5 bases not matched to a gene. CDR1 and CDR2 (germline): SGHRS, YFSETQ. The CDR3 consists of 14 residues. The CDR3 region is CASSLSGGTYEQYF. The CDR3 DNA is TGCGCCAGCAGTTTGAGCGGGGGGACCTACGAGCAGTACTTC.

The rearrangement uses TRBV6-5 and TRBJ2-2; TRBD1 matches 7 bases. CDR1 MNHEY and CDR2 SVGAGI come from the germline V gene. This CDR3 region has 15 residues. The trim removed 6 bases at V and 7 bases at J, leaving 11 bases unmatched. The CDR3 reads CASSRLRQGGGELFF. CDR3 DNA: TGTGCCAGCAGCAGACTCCGACAGGGTGGCGGGGAGCTGTTTTTT.

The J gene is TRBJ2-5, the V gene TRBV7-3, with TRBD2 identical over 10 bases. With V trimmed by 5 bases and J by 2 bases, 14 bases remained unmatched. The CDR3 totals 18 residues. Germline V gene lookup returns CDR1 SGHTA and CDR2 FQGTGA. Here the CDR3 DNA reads TGTGCCAGCAGCCCTACCTCCAATCTAGCGGGAGCTCAAGAGACCCAGTACTTC. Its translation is CASSPTSNLAGAQETQYF.

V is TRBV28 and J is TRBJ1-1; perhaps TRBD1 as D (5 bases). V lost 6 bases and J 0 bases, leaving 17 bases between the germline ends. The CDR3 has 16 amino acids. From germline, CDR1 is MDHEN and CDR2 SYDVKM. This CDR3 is CASSPAGEPMNTEAFF. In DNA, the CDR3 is TGTGCCAGCAGCCCTGCGGGGGAACCCATGAACACTGAAGCTTTCTTT.

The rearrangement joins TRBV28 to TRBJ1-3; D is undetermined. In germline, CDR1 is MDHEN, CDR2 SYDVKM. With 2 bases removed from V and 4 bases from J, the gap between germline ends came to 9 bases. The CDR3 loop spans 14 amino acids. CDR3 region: CASSLEGGGNTIYF. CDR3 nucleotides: TGTGCCAGCAGTTTAGAGGGAGGGGGAAACACCATATATTTT.

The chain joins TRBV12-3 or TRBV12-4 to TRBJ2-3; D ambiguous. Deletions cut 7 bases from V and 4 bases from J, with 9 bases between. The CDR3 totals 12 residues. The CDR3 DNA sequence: TGTGCCAGCACAAGAAGCGCAGATACGCAGTATTTT. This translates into CASTRSADTQYF.

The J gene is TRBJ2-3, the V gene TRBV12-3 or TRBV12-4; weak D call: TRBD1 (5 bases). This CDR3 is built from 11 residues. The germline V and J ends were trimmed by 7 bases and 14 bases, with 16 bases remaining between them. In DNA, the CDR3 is TGTGCCAGCACCGAAGGGGCTTCGGGGTATTTT. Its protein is CASTEGASGYF.

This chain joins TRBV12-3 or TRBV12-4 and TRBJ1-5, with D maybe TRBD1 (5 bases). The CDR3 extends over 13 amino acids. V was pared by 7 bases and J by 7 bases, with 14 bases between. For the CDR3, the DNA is TGTGCCAGCACTTCCCAGGGCGGACAGCCCCAGCATTTT. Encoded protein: CASTSQGGQPQHF.

DNA for the CDR3: TGTGCCAGCAGTAAAAGACACGCCCCTAGCACAGATACGCAGTATTTT. This encodes CASSKRHAPSTDTQYF. The V gene is TRBV2, the J gene TRBJ2-3; D gene unclear. V was pared by 5 bases and J by 0 bases, with 15 bases between. CDR1 is SNHLY, CDR2 FYNNEI, per germline. This CDR3 contains 16 residues.

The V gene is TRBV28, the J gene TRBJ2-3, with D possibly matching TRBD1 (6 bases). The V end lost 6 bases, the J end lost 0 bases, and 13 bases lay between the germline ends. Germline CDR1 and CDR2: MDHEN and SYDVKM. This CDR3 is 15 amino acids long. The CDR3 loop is CASSRQGLSTDTQYF. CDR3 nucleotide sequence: TGTGCCAGCAGCCGCCAGGGGCTCAGCACAGATACGCAGTATTTT.

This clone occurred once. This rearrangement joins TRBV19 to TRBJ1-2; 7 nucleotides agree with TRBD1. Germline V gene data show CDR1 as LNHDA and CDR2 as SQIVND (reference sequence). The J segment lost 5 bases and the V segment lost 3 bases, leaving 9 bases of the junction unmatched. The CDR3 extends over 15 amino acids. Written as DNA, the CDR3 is TGTGCCAGTAGTATGTCGACAGGGCGGCGATATGGCTACACCTTC. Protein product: CASSMSTGRRYGYTF.

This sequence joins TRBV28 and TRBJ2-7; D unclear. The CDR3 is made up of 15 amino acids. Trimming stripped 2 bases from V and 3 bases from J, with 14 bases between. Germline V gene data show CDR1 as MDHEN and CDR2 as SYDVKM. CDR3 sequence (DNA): TGTGCCAGCAGTTTAAGTAAGAGCTTGTACTACGAGCAGTACTTC. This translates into CASSLSKSLYYEQYF.

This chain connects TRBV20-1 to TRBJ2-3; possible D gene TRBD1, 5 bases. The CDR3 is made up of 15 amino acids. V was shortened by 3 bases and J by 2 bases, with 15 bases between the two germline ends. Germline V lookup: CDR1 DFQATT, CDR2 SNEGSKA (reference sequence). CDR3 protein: CSASWAGFDTDTQYF. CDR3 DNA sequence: TGCAGTGCTAGTTGGGCAGGGTTCGACACAGATACGCAGTATTTT.

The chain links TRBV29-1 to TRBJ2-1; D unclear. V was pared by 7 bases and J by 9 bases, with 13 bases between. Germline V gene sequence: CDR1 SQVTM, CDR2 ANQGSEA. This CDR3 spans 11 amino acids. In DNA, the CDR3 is TGCAGCGCATCTTTAGAGGTTGAGCAGTTCTTC. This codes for CSASLEVEQFF.

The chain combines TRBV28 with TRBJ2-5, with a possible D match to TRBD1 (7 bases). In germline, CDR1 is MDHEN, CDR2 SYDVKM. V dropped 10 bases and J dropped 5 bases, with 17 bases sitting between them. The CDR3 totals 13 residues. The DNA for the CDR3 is TGTGCCACTACCCAGGGGGGCCGGGAGACCCAGTACTTC. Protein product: CATTQGGRETQYF.

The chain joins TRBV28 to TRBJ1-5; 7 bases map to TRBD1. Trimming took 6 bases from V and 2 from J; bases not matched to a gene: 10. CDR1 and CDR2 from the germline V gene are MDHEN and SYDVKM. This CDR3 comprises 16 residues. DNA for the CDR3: TGTGCCAGCAGCCTTCAGGGGGGCGCGGGCAATCAGCCCCAGCATTTT. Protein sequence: CASSLQGGAGNQPQHF.